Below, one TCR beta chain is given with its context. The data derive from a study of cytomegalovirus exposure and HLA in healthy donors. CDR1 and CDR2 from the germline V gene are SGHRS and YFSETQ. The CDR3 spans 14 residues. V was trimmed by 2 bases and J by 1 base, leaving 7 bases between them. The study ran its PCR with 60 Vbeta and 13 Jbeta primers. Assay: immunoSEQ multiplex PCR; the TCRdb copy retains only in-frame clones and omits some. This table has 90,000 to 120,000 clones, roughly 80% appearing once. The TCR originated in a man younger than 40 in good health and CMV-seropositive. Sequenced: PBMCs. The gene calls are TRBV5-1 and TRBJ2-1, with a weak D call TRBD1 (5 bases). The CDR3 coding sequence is TGCGCCAGCAGCTTCGACAGATCCTACAATGAGCAGTTCTTC. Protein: CASSFDRSYNEQFF.